This T cell receptor (beta chain) came from a study of blood T cell repertoires in COVID-19. The overall study: PBMCs, B-cell-depleted T cells, or T cells were the source of the cDNA or gDNA that made up the material.

Original methodology: Reference gene primer amplification gave estimated nucleated cell counts. TCRdb keeps only in-frame clones here, not all; method: immunoSEQ multiplex PCR. That table gives V, J and clone size, and the DNA gave D and trimming. The data hold 250,000 or so clones, with more than 80% observed a single time. The sample holds a few counts of this clone. Germline lookup yields CDR1 MNHEY and CDR2 SMNVEV (reference sequence). V lost 5 bases and J lost 0; bases outside the gene matches: 14. The CDR3 is 19 residues long. Followed over time, Seattle patients had been enrolled while infection was active.

The V and J genes are TRBV27 and TRBJ2-7; 12 positions match TRBD2. This receptor was taken from a man aged 25-45 years with COVID-19, enrolled during active disease. The material sequenced was peripheral blood. This CDR3 reads CASSPHPGTSGPSSYEQYF. As DNA, the CDR3 is TGTGCCAGCAGTCCTCATCCCGGGACTAGCGGGCCGAGCTCCTACGAGCAGTACTTC.